This T cell receptor beta chain emerged from a study of metastatic and nonmetastatic thyroid tumors. Study-level background: Repertoire comparison spanned blood and tumor or nodule tissue of malignant and benign thyroid patients.

All patients were untreated before thyroid surgery. Study-level results: Malignant thyroid tumors reportedly had TCR beta diversity that was significantly higher than in benign nodules, in blood and tumor.

Germline V CDR1 and CDR2: SGHRS, YFSETQ. CDR3 size: 14 residues. The junction had 2 bases not matched to a gene; V was cut back by 4 bases and J by 2 bases. This clone occurred a few times. The antigen is unknown. In the source study's methods: The distant-metastasis classifier for papillary thyroid cancer was built from CDR3 differences across clinicopathological groups. Using MiXCR, TCRdb reanalyzed the PCR reads. V and J calls and clone size were set by TCRdb, not the authors. The table has about 20,000 clones, 20% to 25% seen once; the top ten hold 6.4%. What was sequenced was tumor tissue. The source is a female donor with papillary thyroid cancer or a benign thyroid nodule (not recorded which). Some clones in this sample may be carry-over from other donors' samples. The V gene is TRBV5-1, the J gene TRBJ2-7, with TRBD1 identical over 11 bases. The CDR3 DNA reads TGCGCCAGCAGCAAGGGACAGGGGGCCTACGAGCAGTACTTC. Amino acids: CASSKGQGAYEQYF.